This is a list of T cell receptor beta chains from one sample in a study of cytomegalovirus exposure and HLA in healthy donors. Produced via immunoSEQ multiplex PCR; TCRdb's table is partial and in-frame only. Of about 170,000 clones listed, roughly 81% are singletons. What was sequenced was PBMCs. All receptors derive from a man aged 18-30 years in good health and CMV-seropositive. CDR3s include the opening cysteine and the closing phenylalanine or tryptophan. D genes are given only for firm matches. Size tells how often a clone was seen (once, few, many) or the class of an expanded clone, and some rows leave it out.

TRBV2,TRBJ1-4,once,NA,CASSTQGRRDEKLFF,TGTGCCAGCAGTACGCAGGGAAGACGTGATGAAAAACTGTTTTTT
TRBV4-3,TRBJ1-6,few,TRBD1,CASSQGTGQGSPLHF,TGCGCCAGCAGCCAAGGGACAGGGCAAGGTTCACCCCTCCACTTT
TRBV27,TRBJ1-5,NA,NA,CASRDIYSNQPQHF,TGTGCCAGCAGGGACATCTATAGCAATCAGCCCCAGCATTTT
TRBV30,TRBJ1-3,NA,NA,CAWSEPQAGNTIYF,TGTGCCTGGAGTGAGCCCCAGGCTGGAAACACCATATATTTT
TRBV13,TRBJ2-1,NA,TRBD1,CASSLEGQAVNEQFF,TGTGCCAGCAGCTTAGAGGGACAGGCAGTCAATGAGCAGTTCTTC
TRBV6-5,TRBJ1-2,NA,TRBD1,CASSSPGTGLVGYTF,TGTGCCAGCAGTTCCCCCGGGACAGGGCTCGTTGGCTACACCTTC
TRBV5-1,TRBJ1-2,NA,NA,CASSLVGDSLGGYTF,TGCGCCAGCAGCTTGGTGGGGGACTCCCTGGGGGGCTACACCTTC
TRBV7-2,TRBJ1-1,NA,NA,CASSFQGGPTEAFF,TGTGCCAGCAGCTTTCAGGGAGGGCCCACTGAAGCTTTCTTT
TRBV4-3,TRBJ1-1,NA,NA,CASSGQMNTEAFF,TGCGCCAGCAGTGGGCAGATGAACACTGAAGCTTTCTTT
TRBV19,TRBJ2-7,NA,NA,CASSITATYEQYF,TGTGCCAGTAGTATAACAGCCACCTACGAGCAGTACTTC
TRBV18,TRBJ1-2,NA,NA,CASSLDSYGYTF,TGTGCCAGCTCACTAGACAGCTATGGCTACACCTTC
TRBV30,TRBJ2-1,NA,NA,CAWSVPHIGGHNEQFF,TGTGCCTGGAGTGTACCCCATATCGGGGGACACAATGAGCAGTTCTTC
TRBV11-2,TRBJ2-7,NA,NA,CASSLGAGAYEQYF,TGTGCCAGCAGCTTAGGAGCAGGGGCCTACGAGCAGTACTTC
TRBV5-1,TRBJ1-1,NA,NA,CASSTGNTEAFF,TGCGCCAGCAGTACGGGGAACACTGAAGCTTTCTTT
TRBV20-1,TRBJ2-7,NA,NA,CSAPRGGEQYF,TGCAGTGCTCCAAGGGGGGGCGAGCAGTACTTC
TRBV11-2,TRBJ1-1,NA,NA,CASSRVGTPEAFF,TGTGCCAGCAGCCGCGTCGGGACTCCTGAAGCTTTCTTT
TRBV19,TRBJ2-3,NA,TRBD2,CASSILAGAFDTQYF,TGTGCCAGTAGTATCCTAGCGGGGGCTTTTGATACGCAGTATTTT
TRBV11-3,TRBJ2-7,NA,TRBD1,CASSPTGGDPYEQYF,TGTGCCAGCAGCCCGACAGGGGGGGACCCCTACGAGCAGTACTTC
TRBV27,TRBJ1-3,NA,NA,CASRSGGSGNTIYF,TGTGCCAGCAGGTCTGGCGGCTCTGGAAACACCATATATTTT
TRBV27,TRBJ1-1,NA,TRBD1,CASSPNRGYTEAFF,TGTGCCAGCAGCCCCAACAGGGGCTACACTGAAGCTTTCTTT
TRBV6-5,TRBJ2-1,NA,NA,CASSYTRGGWDEQFF,TGTGCCAGCAGTTACACGAGGGGGGGGTGGGATGAGCAGTTCTTC
TRBV7-2,TRBJ1-5,NA,NA,CASSLVPRVGNNQPQHF,TGTGCCAGCAGCTTAGTTCCCAGGGTCGGAAACAATCAGCCCCAGCATTTT
TRBV27,TRBJ2-7,NA,TRBD2,CASSLPSGGGYEQYF,TGTGCCAGCAGTTTACCTAGCGGGGGAGGGTACGAGCAGTACTTC
TRBV7-9,TRBJ1-6,NA,TRBD1,CASSLAQGSRSYNSPLHF,TGTGCCAGCAGCTTAGCACAGGGGTCTCGCTCCTATAATTCACCCCTCCACTTT
TRBV10-3,TRBJ2-3,NA,TRBD2,CAISESMGLAEADTQYF,TGTGCCATCAGTGAGTCTATGGGACTAGCGGAAGCAGATACGCAGTATTTT
TRBV11-2,TRBJ2-3,few,TRBD2,CASSPTSGGADTQYF,TGTGCCAGCAGCCCAACTAGCGGGGGGGCTGATACGCAGTATTTT
TRBV5-6,TRBJ2-7,NA,NA,CASSLWAVAEQYF,TGTGCCAGCAGCTTGTGGGCTGTTGCCGAGCAGTACTTC
TRBV7-9,TRBJ1-6,NA,TRBD1,CASSPDRGANSPLHF,TGTGCCAGCAGCCCGGACAGGGGTGCCAATTCACCCCTCCACTTT
TRBV4-1,TRBJ2-1,NA,TRBD2,CASSPGVAGGLRKFF,TGCGCCAGCAGCCCCGGGGTAGCGGGGGGGCTGAGAAAGTTCTTC
TRBV10-3,TRBJ2-2,few,TRBD2,CAISAGGGTYTGELFF,TGTGCCATCAGTGCAGGCGGGGGGACCTACACCGGGGAGCTGTTTTTT
TRBV2,TRBJ2-3,NA,NA,CASSVRQVDTQYF,TGTGCCAGCAGTGTACGGCAGGTAGATACGCAGTATTTT
TRBV2,TRBJ2-7,NA,NA,CASSVAGEQYF,TGTGCCAGCAGCGTAGCTGGCGAGCAGTACTTC
TRBV7-8,TRBJ2-6,NA,NA,CASSLAVSGANVLTF,TGTGCCAGCAGCTTAGCAGTGAGTGGGGCCAACGTCCTGACTTTC
TRBV11-2,TRBJ2-7,few,TRBD2,CASSRPSGVEQYF,TGTGCCAGCAGCCGCCCGAGCGGGGTCGAGCAGTACTTC
TRBV7-2,TRBJ2-7,NA,TRBD1,CASSYRGQVGEQYF,TGTGCCAGCAGCTACCGGGGACAGGTCGGCGAGCAGTACTTC
TRBV14,TRBJ2-7,NA,TRBD1,CASSPTGVKGYEQYF,TGTGCCAGCAGTCCGACAGGGGTCAAGGGATACGAGCAGTACTTC
TRBV7-2,TRBJ2-7,NA,TRBD1,CASSQGQGDTYEQYF,TGTGCCAGCAGCCAGGGACAGGGGGATACATACGAGCAGTACTTC
TRBV27,TRBJ2-5,NA,TRBD2,CASSLAGGFQETQYF,TGTGCCAGCAGTTTGGCGGGGGGATTCCAAGAGACCCAGTACTTC
TRBV19,TRBJ2-2,NA,NA,CASSILGQGSSTGELFF,TGTGCCAGTAGTATCCTCGGGCAGGGGAGTAGCACCGGGGAGCTGTTTTTT
TRBV25-1,TRBJ2-7,once,TRBD2,CASSVPSGVPIEQYF,TGTGCCAGCAGTGTTCCTAGCGGGGTTCCGATCGAGCAGTACTTC
TRBV2,TRBJ2-4,NA,NA,CASSDRVVAKNSQYF,TGTGCCAGCAGTGACAGGGTTGTAGCCAAAAACAGTCAGTACTTC
TRBV7-8,TRBJ1-3,NA,NA,CASSLDSRVGNTIYF,TGTGCCAGCAGCTTAGATTCCAGGGTTGGAAACACCATATATTTT
TRBV30,TRBJ2-7,few,TRBD1,CAWSVGTGYEQYF,TGTGCCTGGAGTGTAGGGACAGGGTACGAGCAGTACTTC
TRBV6-1,TRBJ1-6,NA,TRBD1,CASRQGGSPLHF,TGTGCCAGCAGACAGGGGGGGTCACCCCTCCACTTT
TRBV15,TRBJ2-4,NA,NA,CATSRDVGQKNSQYF,TGTGCCACCAGCAGAGATGTTGGACAGAAAAACAGTCAGTACTTC
TRBV6-5,TRBJ2-4,NA,NA,CASSYSRGENIQYF,TGTGCCAGCAGTTACTCCCGCGGGGAAAACATTCAGTACTTC
TRBV4-2,TRBJ2-7,NA,TRBD1,CASSQERTGIEQYF,TGTGCCAGCAGTCAGGAGCGGACAGGGATCGAGCAGTACTTC
TRBV7-7,TRBJ2-5,NA,NA,CASSLGGQGTQYF,TGTGCCAGCAGCCTCGGGGGGCAGGGGACCCAGTACTTC
TRBV6-5,TRBJ2-2,NA,TRBD1,CASSYSPGGRGGELFF,TGTGCCAGCAGTTACTCACCAGGGGGACGGGGCGGGGAGCTGTTTTTT
TRBV18,TRBJ1-1,NA,TRBD1,CASSPGQGAGNTEAFF,TGTGCCAGCTCACCGGGACAGGGGGCAGGGAACACTGAAGCTTTCTTT
TRBV2,TRBJ1-1,NA,NA,CASLQVRNTEAFF,TGTGCCAGCCTACAGGTCCGGAACACTGAAGCTTTCTTT
TRBV7-9,TRBJ2-7,NA,TRBD2,CASSYGGGEQYF,TGTGCCAGCAGTTACGGGGGGGGCGAGCAGTACTTC
TRBV6-1,TRBJ1-2,NA,NA,CASTGYYGYTF,TGTGCCAGCACCGGGTACTATGGCTACACCTTC